This T cell receptor (beta chain) was documented in a study of blood T cell repertoires in COVID-19. TCRdb's table, derived via immunoSEQ multiplex PCR, lists solely in-frame clones and lacks some. The sample gives 350,000 to 400,000 clones, just over 90% of which show up once; roughly 0.9% is in the top ten. This clone has only one observation. Material: PBMCs or T cells enriched from blood (not recorded which). The receptor was isolated from a woman aged 40 to 50 who had been exposed to COVID-19.

The CDR3 DNA reads TGTGCCACCAGCAGACGAGGTGGGGGGTTTAGCTATGGCTACACCTTC. Amino acid sequence: CATSRRGGGFSYGYTF. This chain links TRBV15 with TRBJ1-2; maybe TRBD1 (5 bases). Germline V lookup: CDR1 LNHNV, CDR2 YYDKDF (reference sequence). Trimming left V 2 bases short and J 4 bases short, with 17 bases between. The CDR3 consists of 16 residues.